The sequence of this TCR beta chain was determined in a study of T cell responses to AZD1222 COVID-19 vaccine. The CDR3 spans 18 residues. The germline V gene has CDR1 SGHRS and CDR2 YFSETQ. Trimming removed 4 bases from V and 4 bases from J; junction bases left unmatched: 14. This table comes from immunoSEQ multiplex PCR, and its TCRdb copy is limited to in-frame clones, with some not included. Of approximately 180,000 clones listed, around nine tenths are singletons. The clonotype comes from an adult in good health. This chain links TRBV5-1 with TRBJ1-3; 10 bases map to TRBD1. Material: peripheral blood, obtained on day 0 of AZD1222 vaccination. The CDR3 loop is CASSIGTGAKLSGNTIYF. CDR3 sequence (DNA): TGCGCCAGCAGCATCGGGACAGGGGCTAAGCTGTCAGGAAACACCATATATTTT.